The rows below give T cell receptor beta chains drawn from one sample of a study of OX40 agonist ivuxolimab in advanced cancers. The assay was immunoSEQ multiplex PCR, and TCRdb's table has in-frame clones only and misses some. The repertoire holds about 76,000 clones, around nine tenths seen once, with around 2.5% in the top ten. The source material was CD4+ or CD8+ T cells sorted from blood, sampled in a trial of the OX40 agonist ivuxolimab. Receptor source: an adult with an advanced solid tumor such as melanoma, head and neck, liver or kidney cancer. Each CDR3 is given with its conserved first and last residue. The D gene is left open where the match is weak. For some rows the clone size is stated as once, few or many, or as a class when expanded; others skip it.

v_gene,j_gene,d_gene,abundance,CDR3nt,CDR3aa
TRBV28,TRBJ2-3,TRBD1,.,TGTGCCAGCAGTTCCCCCACAGGGGGCGCAGATACGCAGTATTTT,CASSSPTGGADTQYF
TRBV5-6,TRBJ2-7,.,.,TGTGCCAGCAGCTTGTTCTCCGGGCGAGTTTCCTACGAGCAGTACTTC,CASSLFSGRVSYEQYF
TRBV7-2,TRBJ1-1,.,.,TGTGCCAGCAGACGGGCCGGATTGGCCACTGAAGCTTTCTTT,CASRRAGLATEAFF
TRBV7-3,TRBJ2-1,TRBD2,.,TGTGCCAGCAGCTCCGGGACTAGTAGGGGAAATGAGCAGTTCTTC,CASSSGTSRGNEQFF
TRBV7-2,TRBJ2-3,TRBD2,.,TGTGCCAGCAGCCCCCGGACTAGCGGGGCCGCGGATACGCAGTATTTT,CASSPRTSGAADTQYF
TRBV9,TRBJ2-1,.,few,TGTGCCAGCAGCCCAGGGGGGTTGTCCTACAATGAGCAGTTCTTC,CASSPGGLSYNEQFF
TRBV19,TRBJ2-1,TRBD2,.,TGTGCCAGCAGCGGGACTAGCGGGGTAACTGCCTACAATGAGCAGTTCTTC,CASSGTSGVTAYNEQFF
TRBV6-6,TRBJ1-4,.,.,TGTGCCAGCAGTTACATTCAGAGGTCGGAGGAAAAACTGTTTTTT,CASSYIQRSEEKLFF
TRBV28,TRBJ1-1,.,.,TGTGCCAGCAGTTCGACCCAGTGGCGTAACACTGAAGCTTTCTTT,CASSSTQWRNTEAFF
TRBV9,TRBJ1-6,TRBD1,.,TGTGCCAGCAGCGTCTCTACAGGGGTCTCACCCCTCCACTTT,CASSVSTGVSPLHF
TRBV5-5,TRBJ1-1,TRBD1,.,TGTGCCAGCAGCTTTGCGGTGACAGGGTTTACTGAAGCTTTCTTT,CASSFAVTGFTEAFF
TRBV5-5,TRBJ1-2,.,.,TGTGCCAGCAGCTCGTCGACAAAGATAAATGGGGGATACTATGGCTACACCTTC,CASSSSTKINGGYYGYTF
TRBV18,TRBJ2-5,.,once,TGTGCCAGCTCACCAGCGGACGTACCGGGGACCCAGTACTTC,CASSPADVPGTQYF
TRBV5-1,TRBJ2-3,.,.,TGCGCCAGCAGCTCCGGGGGATCCACAGATACGCAGTATTTT,CASSSGGSTDTQYF
TRBV7-2,TRBJ1-1,TRBD1,.,TGTGCCAGCAGCTTGGGTTATCAGGGGGGTTACACTGAAGCTTTCTTT,CASSLGYQGGYTEAFF
TRBV27,TRBJ2-3,.,once,TGTGCCAGCAGCCTCCTCCTTCGGGATACGCAGTATTTT,CASSLLLRDTQYF
TRBV15,TRBJ1-1,.,.,TGTGCCACCAGCAGAGGGGGCCCCAACACTGAAGCTTTCTTT,CATSRGGPNTEAFF
TRBV6-1,TRBJ1-2,.,.,TGTGCCAGCAGTGAAGTTAACTATGGCTACACCTTC,CASSEVNYGYTF
TRBV5-6,TRBJ1-1,TRBD1,.,TGTGCCAGCAGCCCCCGGGACAGGGGTCTCACTGAAGCTTTCTTT,CASSPRDRGLTEAFF
TRBV7-9,TRBJ2-1,TRBD1,.,TGTGCCAGCAGCTCCAGGGGGTCCCCCTACAATGAGCAGTTCTTC,CASSSRGSPYNEQFF
TRBV5-4,TRBJ1-2,.,.,TGTGCCAGCAGCTCAAAGAAGGCGGGGGAGACGGGTGGCTACACCTTC,CASSSKKAGETGGYTF
TRBV9,TRBJ2-5,TRBD2,.,TGTGCCAGCAGCGTCACAGCGGGGGCAGGGGAGACCCAGTACTTC,CASSVTAGAGETQYF